This record looks at one T cell receptor (beta chain) sequence and its context. What it binds is not known. 5'RACE primed from the constant segment yielded TCR alpha and TCR beta cDNA libraries bearing sample barcodes and UMIs. TCRdb re-called the 5' RACE reads with MiXCR, one entry per CDR3 protein. The table includes roughly 480,000 distinct CDR3 sequences, around a quarter detected once. CDR1 MGHRA and CDR2 YSYEKL come from the germline V gene. V lost 3 bases and J 2 bases, leaving 10 bases between the germline ends. This CDR3 spans 14 amino acids. This sample was included in a study of T-cell memory formation after mild COVID-19. Whole-study context: There were largely donor-specific TCR clusters. Points from the study as a whole: SARS-CoV-2 specificity was not confirmed for second-wave clones peaking on day 37.

This clonotype was sampled from an adult woman who had mild COVID-19 (a few samples of this study predate the infection). Cell type and time point are not known. Sequencing was performed on PBMCs or a T cell subset sorted from them (not recorded which). The V gene is TRBV4-1, the J gene TRBJ1-2, with TRBD1 as a possible D gene (5 bases). In DNA, the CDR3 is TGCGCCAGCAGCCAGGAACAGGACAACTATGGCTACACCTTC. It translates to CASSQEQDNYGYTF.